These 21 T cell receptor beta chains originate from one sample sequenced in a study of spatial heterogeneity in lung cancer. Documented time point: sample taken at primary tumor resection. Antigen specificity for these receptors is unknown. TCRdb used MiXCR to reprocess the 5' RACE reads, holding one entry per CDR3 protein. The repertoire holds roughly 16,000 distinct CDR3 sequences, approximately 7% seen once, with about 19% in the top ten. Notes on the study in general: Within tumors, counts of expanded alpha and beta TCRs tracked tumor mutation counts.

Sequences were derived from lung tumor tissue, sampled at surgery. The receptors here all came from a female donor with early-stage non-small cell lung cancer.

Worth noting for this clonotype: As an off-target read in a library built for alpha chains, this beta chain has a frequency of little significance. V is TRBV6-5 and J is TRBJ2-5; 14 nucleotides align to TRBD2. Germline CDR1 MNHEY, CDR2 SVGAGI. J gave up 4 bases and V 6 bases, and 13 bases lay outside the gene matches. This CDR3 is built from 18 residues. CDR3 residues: CASRPRTSGGFRGETQYF. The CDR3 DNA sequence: TGTGCCAGCAGGCCGAGGACTAGCGGGGGGTTTCGTGGAGAGACCCAGTACTTC.

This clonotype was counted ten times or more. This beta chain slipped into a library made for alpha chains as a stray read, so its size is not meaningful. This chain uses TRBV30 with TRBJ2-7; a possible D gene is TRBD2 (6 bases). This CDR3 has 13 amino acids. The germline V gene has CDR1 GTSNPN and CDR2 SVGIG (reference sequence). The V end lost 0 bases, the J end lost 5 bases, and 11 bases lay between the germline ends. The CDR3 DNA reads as TGTGCCTGGAGTGTACGCGGGGTAAACGAGCAGTACTTC. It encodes CAWSVRGVNEQYF.

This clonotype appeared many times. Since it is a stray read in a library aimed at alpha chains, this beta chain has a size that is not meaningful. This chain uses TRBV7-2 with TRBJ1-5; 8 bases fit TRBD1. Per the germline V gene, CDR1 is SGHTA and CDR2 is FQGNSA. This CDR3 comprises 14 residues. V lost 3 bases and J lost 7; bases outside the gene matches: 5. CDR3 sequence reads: CASSFGQGGQPQHF. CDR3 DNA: TGTGCCAGCAGCTTCGGACAGGGTGGGCAGCCCCAGCATTTT.

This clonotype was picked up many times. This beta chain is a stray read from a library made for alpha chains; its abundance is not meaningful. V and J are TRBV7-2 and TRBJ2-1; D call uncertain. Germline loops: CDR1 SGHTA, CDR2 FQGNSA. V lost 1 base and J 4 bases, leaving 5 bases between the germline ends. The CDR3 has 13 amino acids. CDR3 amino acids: CASSLEKYNEQFF. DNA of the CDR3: TGTGCCAGCAGCTTAGAAAAGTACAATGAGCAGTTCTTC.

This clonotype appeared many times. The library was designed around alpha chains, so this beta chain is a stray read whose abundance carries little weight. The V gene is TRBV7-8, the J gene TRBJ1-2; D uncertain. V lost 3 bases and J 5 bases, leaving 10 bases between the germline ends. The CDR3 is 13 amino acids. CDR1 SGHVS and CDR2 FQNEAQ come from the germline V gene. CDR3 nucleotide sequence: TGTGCCAGCAGCTTCCCCCCGCTATATGGCTACACCTTC. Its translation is CASSFPPLYGYTF.

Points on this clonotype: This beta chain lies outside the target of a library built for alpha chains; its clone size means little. CDR3 in DNA: TGTGCCAGCAGTTTATCGGGGAAAGAGACCCAGTACTTC. Its protein product is CASSLSGKETQYF. The rearrangement links TRBV12-3 or TRBV12-4 to TRBJ2-5; the D gene is possibly TRBD2 (5 bases). CDR3 length: 13 amino acids. Trimming removed 2 bases from V and 3 bases from J, with 7 bases in between.

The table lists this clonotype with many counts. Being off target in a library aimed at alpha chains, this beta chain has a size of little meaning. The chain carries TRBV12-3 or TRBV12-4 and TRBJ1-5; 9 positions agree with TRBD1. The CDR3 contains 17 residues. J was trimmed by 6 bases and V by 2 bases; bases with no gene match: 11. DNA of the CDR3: TGTGCCAGCAGTTTATCGAGGACAGGGGCGGTAGTTCAGCCCCAGCATTTT. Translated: CASSLSRTGAVVQPQHF.

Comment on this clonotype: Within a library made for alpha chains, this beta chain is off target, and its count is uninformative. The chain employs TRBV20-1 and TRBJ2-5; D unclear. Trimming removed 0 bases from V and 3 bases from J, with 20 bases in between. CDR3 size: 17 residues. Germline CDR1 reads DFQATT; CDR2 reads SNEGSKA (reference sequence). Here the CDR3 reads CSARDSLKNILEETQYF. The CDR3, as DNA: TGCAGTGCTAGAGATTCCCTGAAAAATATTCTCGAAGAGACCCAGTACTTC.

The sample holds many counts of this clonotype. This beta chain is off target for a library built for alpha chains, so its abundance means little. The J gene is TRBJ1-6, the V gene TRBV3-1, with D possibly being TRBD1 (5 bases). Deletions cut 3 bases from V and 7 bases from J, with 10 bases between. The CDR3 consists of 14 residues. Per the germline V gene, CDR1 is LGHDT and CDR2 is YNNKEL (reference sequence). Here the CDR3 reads CASSHSGPNSPLHF. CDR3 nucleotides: TGTGCCAGCAGCCATTCGGGGCCCAATTCACCCCTCCACTTT.

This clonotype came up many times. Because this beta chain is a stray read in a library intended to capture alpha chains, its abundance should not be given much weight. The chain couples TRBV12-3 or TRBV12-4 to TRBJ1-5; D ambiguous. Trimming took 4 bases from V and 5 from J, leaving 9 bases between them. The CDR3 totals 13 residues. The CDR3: CASSSLRDQPQHF. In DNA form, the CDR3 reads TGTGCCAGCAGTTCGTTGAGGGATCAGCCCCAGCATTTT.

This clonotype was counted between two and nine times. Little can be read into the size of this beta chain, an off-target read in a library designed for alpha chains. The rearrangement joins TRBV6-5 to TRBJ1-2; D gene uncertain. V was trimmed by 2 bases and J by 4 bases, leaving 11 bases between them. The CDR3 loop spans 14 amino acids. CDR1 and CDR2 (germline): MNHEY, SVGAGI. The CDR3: CASSYGQASYGYTF. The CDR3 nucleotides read TGTGCCAGCAGTTACGGGCAGGCCAGCTATGGCTACACCTTC.

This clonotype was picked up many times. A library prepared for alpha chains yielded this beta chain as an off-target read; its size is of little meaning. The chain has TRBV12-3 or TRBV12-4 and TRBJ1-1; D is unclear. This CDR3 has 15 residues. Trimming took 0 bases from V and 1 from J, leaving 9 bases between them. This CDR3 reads CASSLADPGNTEAFF. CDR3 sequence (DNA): TGTGCCAGCAGTTTAGCAGATCCGGGGAACACTGAAGCTTTCTTT.

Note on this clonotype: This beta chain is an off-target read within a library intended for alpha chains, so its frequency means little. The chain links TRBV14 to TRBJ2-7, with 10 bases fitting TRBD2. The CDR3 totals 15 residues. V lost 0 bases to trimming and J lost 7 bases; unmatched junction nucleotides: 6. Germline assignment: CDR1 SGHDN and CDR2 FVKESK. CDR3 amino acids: CASSQDHSGGREQYF. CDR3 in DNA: TGTGCCAGCAGCCAAGATCATAGCGGGGGGCGTGAGCAGTACTTC. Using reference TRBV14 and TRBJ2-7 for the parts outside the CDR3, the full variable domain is EAGVTQFPSHSVIEKGQTVTLRCDPISGHDNLYWYRRVMGKEIKFLLHFVKESKQDESGMPNNRFLAERTGGTYSTLKVQPAELEDSGVYFCASSQDHSGGREQYFGPGTRLTVT.

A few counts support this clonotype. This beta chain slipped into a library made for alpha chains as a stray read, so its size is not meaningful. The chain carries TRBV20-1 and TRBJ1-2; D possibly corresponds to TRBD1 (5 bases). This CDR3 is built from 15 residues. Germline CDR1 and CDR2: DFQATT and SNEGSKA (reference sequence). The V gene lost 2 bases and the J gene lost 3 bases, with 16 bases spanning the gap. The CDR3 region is CSARIGGVDYYGYTF. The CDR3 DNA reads TGCAGTGCTAGAATCGGGGGGGTAGACTACTATGGCTACACCTTC.

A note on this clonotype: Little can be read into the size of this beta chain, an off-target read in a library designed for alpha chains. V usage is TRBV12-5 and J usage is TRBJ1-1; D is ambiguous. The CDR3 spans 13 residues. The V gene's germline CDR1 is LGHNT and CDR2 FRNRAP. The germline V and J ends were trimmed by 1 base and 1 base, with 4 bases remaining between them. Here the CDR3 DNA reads TGTGCTAGTGGTTTGGATGGGAACACTGAAGCTTTCTTT. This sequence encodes CASGLDGNTEAFF.

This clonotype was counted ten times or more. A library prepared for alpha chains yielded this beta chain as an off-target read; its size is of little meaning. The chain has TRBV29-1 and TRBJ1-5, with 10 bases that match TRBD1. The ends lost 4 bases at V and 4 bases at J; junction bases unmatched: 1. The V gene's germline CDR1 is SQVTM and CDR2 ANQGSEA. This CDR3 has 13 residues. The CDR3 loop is CSVADRGNQPQHF. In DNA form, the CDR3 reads TGCAGCGTTGCGGACAGGGGGAATCAGCCCCAGCATTTT.

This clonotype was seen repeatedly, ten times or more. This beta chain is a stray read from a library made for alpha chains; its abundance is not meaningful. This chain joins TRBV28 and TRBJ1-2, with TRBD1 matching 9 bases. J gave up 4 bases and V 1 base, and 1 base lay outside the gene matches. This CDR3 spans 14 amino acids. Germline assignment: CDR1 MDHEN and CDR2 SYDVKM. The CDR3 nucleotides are TGTGCCAGCAGTTTATCGGGACAGGGCTATGGCTACACCTTC. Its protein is CASSLSGQGYGYTF.

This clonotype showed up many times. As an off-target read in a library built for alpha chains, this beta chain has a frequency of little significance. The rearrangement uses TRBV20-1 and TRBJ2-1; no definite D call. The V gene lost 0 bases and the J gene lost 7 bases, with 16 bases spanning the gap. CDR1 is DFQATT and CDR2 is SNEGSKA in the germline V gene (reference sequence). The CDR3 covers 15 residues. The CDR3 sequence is CSARDWAGSQNEQFF. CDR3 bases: TGCAGTGCTAGAGATTGGGCAGGATCACAGAATGAGCAGTTCTTC.

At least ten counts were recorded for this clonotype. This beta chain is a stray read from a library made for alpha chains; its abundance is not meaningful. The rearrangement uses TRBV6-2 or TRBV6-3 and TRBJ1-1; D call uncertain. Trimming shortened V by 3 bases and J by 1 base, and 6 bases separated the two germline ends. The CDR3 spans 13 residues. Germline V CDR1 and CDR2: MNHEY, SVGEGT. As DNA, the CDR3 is TGTGCCAGCAGTTATATCCCGAACACTGAAGCTTTCTTT. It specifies CASSYIPNTEAFF.

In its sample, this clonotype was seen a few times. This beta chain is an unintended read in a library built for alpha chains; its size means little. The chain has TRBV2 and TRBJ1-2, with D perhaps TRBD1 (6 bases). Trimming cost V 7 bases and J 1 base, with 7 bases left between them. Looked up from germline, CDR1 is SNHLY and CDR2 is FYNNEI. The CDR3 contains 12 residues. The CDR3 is CASTDSNYGYTF. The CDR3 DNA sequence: TGTGCCAGCACGGACAGTAACTATGGCTACACCTTC.

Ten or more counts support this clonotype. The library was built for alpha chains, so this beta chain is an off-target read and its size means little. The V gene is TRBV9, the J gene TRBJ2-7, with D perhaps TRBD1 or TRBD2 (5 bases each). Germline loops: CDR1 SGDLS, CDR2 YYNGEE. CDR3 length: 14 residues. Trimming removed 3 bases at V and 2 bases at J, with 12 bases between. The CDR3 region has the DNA TGTGCCAGCAGCGCCGGGGCTGATGCCTACGAGCAGTACTTC. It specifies CASSAGADAYEQYF.